This T cell receptor beta chain originates from a study of blood T cell repertoires in COVID-19. J gave up 4 bases and V 7 bases, and 4 bases lay outside the gene matches. The CDR3 length is 13 residues. Germline lookup yields CDR1 SGHNT and CDR2 YENEEA. Living in roughly 25 US areas, the participants were between about 18 and 100 years of age. This clone occurred once. Per the original data handling: Researchers report that nucleated cell counts were estimated from reference gene primer amplification. Assay used: immunoSEQ multiplex PCR; TCRdb lists only in-frame clones, some missing. V and J calls and clone size are as listed in that table; D and trimming were resolved from the DNA. The sample contains about 200,000 clones, around 87% of which appear only once.

This clonotype originated in a woman between 35 and 50 years old in a cohort exposed to, infected with or recovered from COVID-19 (not recorded which). Sample: PBMCs or T cells enriched from blood (not recorded which). This chain connects TRBV11-3 to TRBJ1-1, with 9 positions matching TRBD1. CDR3 sequence: CASIDRGFTEAFF. In DNA, the CDR3 is TGTGCCAGCATCGACAGGGGGTTCACTGAAGCTTTCTTT.